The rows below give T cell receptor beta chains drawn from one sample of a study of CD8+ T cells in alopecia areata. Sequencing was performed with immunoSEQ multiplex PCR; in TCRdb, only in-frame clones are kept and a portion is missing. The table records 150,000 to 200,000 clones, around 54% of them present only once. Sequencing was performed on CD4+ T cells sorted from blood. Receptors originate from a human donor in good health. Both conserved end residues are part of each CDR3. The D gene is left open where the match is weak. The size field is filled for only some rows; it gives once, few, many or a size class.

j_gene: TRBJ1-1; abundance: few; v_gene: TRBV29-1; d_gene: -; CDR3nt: TGCAGCGTTGGGGACGCGGGCACTGAAGCTTTCTTT; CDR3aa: CSVGDAGTEAFF
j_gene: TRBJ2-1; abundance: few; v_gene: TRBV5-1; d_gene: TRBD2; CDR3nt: TGCGCCAGCAGCTTGGTAGCGGGAGGACCGAATGAGCAGTTCTTC; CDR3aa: CASSLVAGGPNEQFF
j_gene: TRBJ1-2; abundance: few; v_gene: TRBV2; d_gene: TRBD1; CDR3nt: TGTGCCAGCAGTCTGGACAGGGGGGATGGCTACACCTTC; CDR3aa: CASSLDRGDGYTF
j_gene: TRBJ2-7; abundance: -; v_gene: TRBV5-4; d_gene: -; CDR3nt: TGTGCCAGCAGCTCTGACAGGGAGGTCCACGAGCAGTACTTC; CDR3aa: CASSSDREVHEQYF
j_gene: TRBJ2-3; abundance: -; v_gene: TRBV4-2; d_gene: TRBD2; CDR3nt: TGTGCCAGCAGCACTAGCGGGAGAATGGATACGCAGTATTTT; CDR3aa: CASSTSGRMDTQYF
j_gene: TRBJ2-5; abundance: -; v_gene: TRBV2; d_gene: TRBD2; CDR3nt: TGTGCCAGCAGTGAACGTAAAGCGGGAGGAGGAGAGACCCAGTACTTC; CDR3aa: CASSERKAGGGETQYF
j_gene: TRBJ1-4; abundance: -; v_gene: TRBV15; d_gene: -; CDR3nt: TGTGCCACCAGCAGGGAGGTAGCCTTAAATGAAAAACTGTTTTTT; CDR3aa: CATSREVALNEKLFF
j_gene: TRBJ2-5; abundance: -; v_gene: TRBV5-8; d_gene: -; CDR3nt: TGTGCCAGCACCCGAGGAGTAGGGGCTGTTCAAGAGACCCAGTACTTC; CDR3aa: CASTRGVGAVQETQYF
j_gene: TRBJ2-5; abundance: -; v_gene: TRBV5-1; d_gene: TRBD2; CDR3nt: TGCGCCAGCAGCTTGACTAGCGCCCAAGAGACCCAGTACTTC; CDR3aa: CASSLTSAQETQYF
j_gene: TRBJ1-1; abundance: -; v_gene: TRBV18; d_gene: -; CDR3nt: TGTGCCAGCTCACCGAGACTGAACACTGAAGCTTTCTTT; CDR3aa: CASSPRLNTEAFF
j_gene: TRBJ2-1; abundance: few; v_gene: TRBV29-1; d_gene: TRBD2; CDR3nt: TGCAGCGTTGCGGCTAGCGGGCACAATGAGCAGTTCTTC; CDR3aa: CSVAASGHNEQFF
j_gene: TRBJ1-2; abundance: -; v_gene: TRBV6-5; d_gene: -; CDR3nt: TGTGCCAGCAGGCCTCAGGGACCCCAGGGGAGCTACACCTTC; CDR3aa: CASRPQGPQGSYTF
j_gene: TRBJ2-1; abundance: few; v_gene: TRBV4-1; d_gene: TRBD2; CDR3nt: TGCGCCAGCAGCCCAACTAGCGGGAGCCATGAGCAGTTCTTC; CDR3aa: CASSPTSGSHEQFF
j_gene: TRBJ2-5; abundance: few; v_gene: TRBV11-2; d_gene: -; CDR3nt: TGTGCCAGCAGCTTAATGGAGATTCGAGAAGAGACCCAGTACTTC; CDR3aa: CASSLMEIREETQYF
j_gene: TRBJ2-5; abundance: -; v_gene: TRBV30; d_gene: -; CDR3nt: TGTGCCTGGATGGAAGAGACCCAGTACTTC; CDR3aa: CAWMEETQYF
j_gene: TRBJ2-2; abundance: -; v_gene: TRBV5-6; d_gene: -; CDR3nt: TGTGCCAGCAGCCTGGGGGCGAACACCGGGGAGCTGTTTTTT; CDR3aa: CASSLGANTGELFF
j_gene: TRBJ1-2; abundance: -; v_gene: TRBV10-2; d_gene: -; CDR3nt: TGCGCCAGCAGTGTCCCCGGGAGGGGCTCTGGCTACACCTTC; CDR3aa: CASSVPGRGSGYTF
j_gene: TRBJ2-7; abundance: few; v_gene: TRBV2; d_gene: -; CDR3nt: TGTGCCAGCAGTGAGGGGCAGTCCTTTAGGGAGCAGTACTTC; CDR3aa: CASSEGQSFREQYF
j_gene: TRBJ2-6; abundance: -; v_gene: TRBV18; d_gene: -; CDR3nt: TGTGCCAGCTCACCCGCTCCCGGGGCCAACGTCCTGACTTTC; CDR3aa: CASSPAPGANVLTF
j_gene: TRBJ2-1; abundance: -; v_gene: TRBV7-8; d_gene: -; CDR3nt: TGTGCCAGCAGCTCCCTACACAATGAGCAGTTCTTC; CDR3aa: CASSSLHNEQFF
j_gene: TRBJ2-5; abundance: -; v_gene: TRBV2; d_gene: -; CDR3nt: TGTGCCAGCAGGGACTGGGAGACCCAGTACTTC; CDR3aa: CASRDWETQYF
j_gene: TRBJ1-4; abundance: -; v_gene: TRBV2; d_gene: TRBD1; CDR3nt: TGTGCCAGCAGGGATATCGACAGGGCGGTTAGTGAAAAACTGTTTTTT; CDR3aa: CASRDIDRAVSEKLFF
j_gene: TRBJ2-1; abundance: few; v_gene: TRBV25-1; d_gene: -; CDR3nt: TGTGCCAGCAGTAAAGGTAGCGGAGACAATGAGCAGTTCTTC; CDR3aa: CASSKGSGDNEQFF
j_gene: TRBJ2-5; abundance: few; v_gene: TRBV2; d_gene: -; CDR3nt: TGTGCCAGCAGTGACAGCGTAGAGACCCAGTACTTC; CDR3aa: CASSDSVETQYF
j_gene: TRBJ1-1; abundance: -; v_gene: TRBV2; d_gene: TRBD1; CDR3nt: TGTGCCAGCGGGAACAGGGGACTAAACACTGAAGCTTTCTTT; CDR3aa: CASGNRGLNTEAFF
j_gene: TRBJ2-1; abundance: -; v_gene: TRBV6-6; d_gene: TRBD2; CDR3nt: TGTGCCAGCAGTCTTAGGGAGGGTTCGAATGAGCAGTTCTTC; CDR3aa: CASSLREGSNEQFF
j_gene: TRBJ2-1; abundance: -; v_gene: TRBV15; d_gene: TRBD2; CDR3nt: TGTGCCACCAGCCGATGGACTAGCGGGAGTGAGCAGTTCTTC; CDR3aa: CATSRWTSGSEQFF
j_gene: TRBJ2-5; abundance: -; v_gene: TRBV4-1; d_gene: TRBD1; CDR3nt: TGCGCCAGCAGCCAAGCGGGGACAGGGTTTCAAGAGACCCAGTACTTC; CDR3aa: CASSQAGTGFQETQYF
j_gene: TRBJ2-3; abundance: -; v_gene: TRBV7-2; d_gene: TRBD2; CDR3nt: TGTGCCAGCAGCAGCAGCGGGAGTGACACAGATACGCAGTATTTT; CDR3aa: CASSSSGSDTDTQYF
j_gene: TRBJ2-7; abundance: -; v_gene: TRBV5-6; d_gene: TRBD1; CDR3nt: TGTGCCAGCAGCTTGGGCAGGGGGCTCGGCGAGCAGTACTTC; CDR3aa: CASSLGRGLGEQYF
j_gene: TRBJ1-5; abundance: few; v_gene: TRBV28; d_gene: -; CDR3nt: TGTGCCAGCAGTAAGTTAGGTCAGCCCCAGCATTTT; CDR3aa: CASSKLGQPQHF
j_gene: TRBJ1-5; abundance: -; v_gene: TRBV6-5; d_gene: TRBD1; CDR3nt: TGTGCCAGCAGTTACGCGGGACAGGGGAACCAGCCCCAGCATTTT; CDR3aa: CASSYAGQGNQPQHF
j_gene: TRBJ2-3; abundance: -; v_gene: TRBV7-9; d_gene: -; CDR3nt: TGTGCCAGCAGCTTAAGTCAGAGCCCGACAGATACGCAGTATTTT; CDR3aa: CASSLSQSPTDTQYF
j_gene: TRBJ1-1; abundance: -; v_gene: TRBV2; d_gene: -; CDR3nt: TGTGCCAGCAGCTCCGGACCTGAAGCTTTCTTT; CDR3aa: CASSSGPEAFF
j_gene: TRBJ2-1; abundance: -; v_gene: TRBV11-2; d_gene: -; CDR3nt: TGTGCCAGCAGCGAGCTTTCTGGGTTCAATGAGCAGTTCTTC; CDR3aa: CASSELSGFNEQFF
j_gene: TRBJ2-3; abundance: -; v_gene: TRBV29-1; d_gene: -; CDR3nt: TGCAGCGTTGGTGGAGATACGCAGTATTTT; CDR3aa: CSVGGDTQYF
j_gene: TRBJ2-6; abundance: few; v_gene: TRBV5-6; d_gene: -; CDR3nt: TGTGCCAGCAGCTCTTCAGGGAGCCTTTCTGGGGCCAACGTCCTGACTTTC; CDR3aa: CASSSSGSLSGANVLTF
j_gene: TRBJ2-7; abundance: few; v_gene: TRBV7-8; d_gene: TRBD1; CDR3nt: TGTGCCAGCAGCTCCACCGGAGGGACAGGGGTAAAGCAGTACTTC; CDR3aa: CASSSTGGTGVKQYF
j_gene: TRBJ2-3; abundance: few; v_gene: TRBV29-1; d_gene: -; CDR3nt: TGCAGCGACAGACAGGTCTCCACAGATACGCAGTATTTT; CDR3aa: CSDRQVSTDTQYF
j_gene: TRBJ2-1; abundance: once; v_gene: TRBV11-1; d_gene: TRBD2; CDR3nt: TGTGCCAGCAGCATGACTAGCGGGAGTGGGAATGAGCAGTTCTTC; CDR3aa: CASSMTSGSGNEQFF
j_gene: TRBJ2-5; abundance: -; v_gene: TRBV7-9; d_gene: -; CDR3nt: TGTGCCAGCAGGCTGGGGTCCGGGTACCAAGAGACCCAGTACTTC; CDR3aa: CASRLGSGYQETQYF
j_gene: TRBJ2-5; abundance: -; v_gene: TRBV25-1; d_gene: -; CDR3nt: TGTGCCAGCACTAGCCTCGAGACCCAGTACTTC; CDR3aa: CASTSLETQYF
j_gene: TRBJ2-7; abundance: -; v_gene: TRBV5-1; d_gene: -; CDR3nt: TGCGCCAGCAGCTTAGGACTTCAAACCGGGACACTCTCCTACGAGCAGTACTTC; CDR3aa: CASSLGLQTGTLSYEQYF
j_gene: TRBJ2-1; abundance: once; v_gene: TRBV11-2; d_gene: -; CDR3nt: TGTGCCAGCATGGCGGGAGGACAGGGTTTCGATGAGCAGTTCTTC; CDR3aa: CASMAGGQGFDEQFF
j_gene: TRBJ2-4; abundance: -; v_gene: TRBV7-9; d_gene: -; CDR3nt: TGTGCCAGCAGAAAACTCCGGGACGGTAAAAACATTCAGTACTTC; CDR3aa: CASRKLRDGKNIQYF
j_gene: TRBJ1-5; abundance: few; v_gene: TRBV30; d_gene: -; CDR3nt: TGTGCCTGGAGCGGACAACGGGTTCAGCCCCAGCATTTT; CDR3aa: CAWSGQRVQPQHF
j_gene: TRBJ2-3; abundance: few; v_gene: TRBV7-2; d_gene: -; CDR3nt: TGTGCCAGCAGCTTAGGTTCCCTCACAGATACGCAGTATTTT; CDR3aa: CASSLGSLTDTQYF
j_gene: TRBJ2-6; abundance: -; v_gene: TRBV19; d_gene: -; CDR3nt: TGTGCCAGTAGCAGGCCGGGACGACCCTCTGGGGCCAACGTCCTGACTTTC; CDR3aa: CASSRPGRPSGANVLTF
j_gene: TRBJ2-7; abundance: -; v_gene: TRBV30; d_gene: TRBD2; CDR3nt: TGTGCCTGGAGTGTTTCTAGCGGGACCTACGAGCAGTACTTC; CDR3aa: CAWSVSSGTYEQYF
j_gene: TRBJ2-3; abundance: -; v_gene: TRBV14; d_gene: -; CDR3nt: TGTGCCAGCAGCCAACTATCAGCGGCCACAGATACGCAGTATTTT; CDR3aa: CASSQLSAATDTQYF
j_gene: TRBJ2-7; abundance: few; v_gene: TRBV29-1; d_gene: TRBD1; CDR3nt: TGCAGCGCACAGGGGGCCGGGCTTGAGCAGTACTTC; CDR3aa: CSAQGAGLEQYF
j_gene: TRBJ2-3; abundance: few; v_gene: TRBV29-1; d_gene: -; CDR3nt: TGCAGCGTGGCGCCCGGGGGGCGCGCAGATACGCAGTATTTT; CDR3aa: CSVAPGGRADTQYF
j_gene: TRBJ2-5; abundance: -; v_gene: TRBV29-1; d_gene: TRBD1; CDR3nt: TGCAGCGTTCCGACAGGGGGGCTAGAGACCCAGTACTTC; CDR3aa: CSVPTGGLETQYF
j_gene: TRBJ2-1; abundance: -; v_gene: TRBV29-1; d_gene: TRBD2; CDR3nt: TGCAGCGTCATGACTAGCGGGACAACCTACAATGAGCAGTTCTTC; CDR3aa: CSVMTSGTTYNEQFF
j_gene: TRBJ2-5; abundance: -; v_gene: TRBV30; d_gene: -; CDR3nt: TGTGCCTGGAGACCCGGGGAGACCCAGTACTTC; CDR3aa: CAWRPGETQYF